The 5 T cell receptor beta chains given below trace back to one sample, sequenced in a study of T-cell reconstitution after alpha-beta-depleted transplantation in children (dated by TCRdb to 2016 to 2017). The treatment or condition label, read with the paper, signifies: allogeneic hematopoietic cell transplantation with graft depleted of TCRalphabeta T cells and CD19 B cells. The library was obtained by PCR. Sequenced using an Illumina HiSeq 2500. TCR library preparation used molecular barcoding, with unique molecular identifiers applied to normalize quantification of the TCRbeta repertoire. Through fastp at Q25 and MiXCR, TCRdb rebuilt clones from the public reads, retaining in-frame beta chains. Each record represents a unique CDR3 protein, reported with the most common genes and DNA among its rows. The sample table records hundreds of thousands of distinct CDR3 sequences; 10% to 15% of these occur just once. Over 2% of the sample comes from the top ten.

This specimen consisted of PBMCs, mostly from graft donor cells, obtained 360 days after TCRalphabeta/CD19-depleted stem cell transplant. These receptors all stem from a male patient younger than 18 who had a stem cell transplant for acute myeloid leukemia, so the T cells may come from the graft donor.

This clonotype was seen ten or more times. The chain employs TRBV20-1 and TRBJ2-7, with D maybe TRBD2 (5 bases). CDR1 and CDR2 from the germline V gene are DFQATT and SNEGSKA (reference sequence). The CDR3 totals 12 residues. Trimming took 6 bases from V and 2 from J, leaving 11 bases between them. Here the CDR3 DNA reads TGCAGTGCGATAACCGGGACCTACGAGCAGTACTTC. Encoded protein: CSAITGTYEQYF.

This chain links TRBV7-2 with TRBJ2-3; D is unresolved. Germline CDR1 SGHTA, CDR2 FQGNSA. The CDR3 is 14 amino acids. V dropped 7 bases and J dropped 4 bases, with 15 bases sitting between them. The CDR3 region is CASNSFSRADTQYF. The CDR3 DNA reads TGTGCCAGCAATAGCTTTAGTCGGGCAGATACGCAGTATTTT.

Written as DNA, the CDR3 is TGCGCCAGCAGCCGGAACCGGGACTCCTCCTACGAGCAGTACTTC. Translation: CASSRNRDSSYEQYF. This sequence joins TRBV4-3 and TRBJ2-7; TRBD2 is a possible D gene (6 bases). The CDR3 loop spans 15 amino acids. Germline CDR1 LGHNA, CDR2 YSLEER. Trimming took 4 bases from V and 0 from J, leaving 13 bases between them.

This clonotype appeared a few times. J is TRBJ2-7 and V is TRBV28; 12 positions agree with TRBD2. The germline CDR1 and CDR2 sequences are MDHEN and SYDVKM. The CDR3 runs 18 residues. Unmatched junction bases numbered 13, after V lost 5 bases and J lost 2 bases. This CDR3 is CASSKPGLAGRRAYEQYF. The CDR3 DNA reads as TGTGCCAGCAGTAAACCGGGACTAGCGGGTCGAAGGGCCTACGAGCAGTACTTC.

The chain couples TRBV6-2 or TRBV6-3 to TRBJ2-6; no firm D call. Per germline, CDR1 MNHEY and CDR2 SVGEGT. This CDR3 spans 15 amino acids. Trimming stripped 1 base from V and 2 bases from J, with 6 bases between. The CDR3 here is CASSYLGTGANVLTF. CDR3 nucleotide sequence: TGTGCCAGCAGTTACTTGGGAACTGGGGCCAACGTCCTGACTTTC.